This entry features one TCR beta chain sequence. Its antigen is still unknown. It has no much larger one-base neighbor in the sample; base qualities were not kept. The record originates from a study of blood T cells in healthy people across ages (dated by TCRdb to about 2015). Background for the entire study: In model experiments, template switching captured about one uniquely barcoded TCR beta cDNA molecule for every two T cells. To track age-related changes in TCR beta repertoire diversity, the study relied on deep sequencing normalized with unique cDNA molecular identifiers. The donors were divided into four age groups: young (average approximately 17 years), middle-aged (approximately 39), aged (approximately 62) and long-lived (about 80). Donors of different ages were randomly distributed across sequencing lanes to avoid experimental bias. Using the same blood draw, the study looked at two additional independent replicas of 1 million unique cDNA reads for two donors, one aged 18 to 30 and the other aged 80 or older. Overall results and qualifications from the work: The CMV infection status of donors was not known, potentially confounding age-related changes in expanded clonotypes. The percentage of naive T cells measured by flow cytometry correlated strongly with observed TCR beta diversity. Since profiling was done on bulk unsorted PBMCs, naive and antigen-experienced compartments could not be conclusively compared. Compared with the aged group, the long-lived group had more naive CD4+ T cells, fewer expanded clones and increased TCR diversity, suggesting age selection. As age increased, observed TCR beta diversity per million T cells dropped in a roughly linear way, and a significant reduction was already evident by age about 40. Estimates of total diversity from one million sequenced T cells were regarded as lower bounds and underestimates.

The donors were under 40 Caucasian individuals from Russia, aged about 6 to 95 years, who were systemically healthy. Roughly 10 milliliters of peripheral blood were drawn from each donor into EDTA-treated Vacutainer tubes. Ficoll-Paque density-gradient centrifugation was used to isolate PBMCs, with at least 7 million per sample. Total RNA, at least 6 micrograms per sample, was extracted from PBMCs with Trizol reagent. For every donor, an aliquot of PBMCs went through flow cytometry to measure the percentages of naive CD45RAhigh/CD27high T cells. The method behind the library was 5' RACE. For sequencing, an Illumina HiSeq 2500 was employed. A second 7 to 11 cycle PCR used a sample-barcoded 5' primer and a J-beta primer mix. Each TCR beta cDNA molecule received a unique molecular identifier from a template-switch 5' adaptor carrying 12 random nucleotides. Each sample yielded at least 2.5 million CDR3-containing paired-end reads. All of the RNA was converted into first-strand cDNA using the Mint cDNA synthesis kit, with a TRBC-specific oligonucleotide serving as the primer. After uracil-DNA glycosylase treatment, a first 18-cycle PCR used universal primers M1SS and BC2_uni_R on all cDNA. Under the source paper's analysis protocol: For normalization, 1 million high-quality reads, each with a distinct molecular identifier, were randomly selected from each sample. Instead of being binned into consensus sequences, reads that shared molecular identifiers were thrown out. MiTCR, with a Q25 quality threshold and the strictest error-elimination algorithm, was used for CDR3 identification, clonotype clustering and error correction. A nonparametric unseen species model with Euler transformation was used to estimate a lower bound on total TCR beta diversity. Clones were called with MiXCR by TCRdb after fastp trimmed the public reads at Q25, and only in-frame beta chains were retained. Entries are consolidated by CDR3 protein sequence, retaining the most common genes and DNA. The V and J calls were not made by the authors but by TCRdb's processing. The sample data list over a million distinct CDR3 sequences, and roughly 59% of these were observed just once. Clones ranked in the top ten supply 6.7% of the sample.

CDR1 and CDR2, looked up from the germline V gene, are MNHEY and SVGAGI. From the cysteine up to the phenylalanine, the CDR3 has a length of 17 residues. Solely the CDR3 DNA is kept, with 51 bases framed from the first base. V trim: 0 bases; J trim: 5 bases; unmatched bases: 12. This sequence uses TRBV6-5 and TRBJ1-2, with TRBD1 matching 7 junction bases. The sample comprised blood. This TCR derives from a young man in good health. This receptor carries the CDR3 CASSYSYRTGTAYGYTF. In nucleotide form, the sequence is TGTGCCAGCAGTTACTCGTATCGGACCGGGACAGCTTATGGCTACACCTTC.